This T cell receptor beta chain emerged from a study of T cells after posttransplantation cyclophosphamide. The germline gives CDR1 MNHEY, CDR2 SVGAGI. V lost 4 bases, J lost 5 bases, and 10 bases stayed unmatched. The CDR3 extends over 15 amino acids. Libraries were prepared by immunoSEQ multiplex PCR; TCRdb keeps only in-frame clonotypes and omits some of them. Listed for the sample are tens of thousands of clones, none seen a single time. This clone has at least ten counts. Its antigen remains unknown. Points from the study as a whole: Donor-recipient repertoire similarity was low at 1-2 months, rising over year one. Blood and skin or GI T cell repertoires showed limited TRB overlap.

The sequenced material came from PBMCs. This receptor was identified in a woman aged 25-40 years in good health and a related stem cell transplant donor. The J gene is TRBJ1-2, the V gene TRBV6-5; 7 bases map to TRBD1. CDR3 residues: CASSSTNRGRYGYTF. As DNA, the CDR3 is TGTGCCAGCAGTTCCACGAACAGGGGTCGATATGGCTACACCTTC.